This T cell receptor (beta chain) was captured by sequencing in a study of beta chain features in type 1 diabetes. Study-wide background: Investigators examined 107,917,701 sorted cells across all samples.

V dropped 6 bases and J dropped 6; count of bases not matched to a gene: 6. The CDR3 has 14 amino acids. Germline CDR1 reads MNHEY; CDR2 reads SVGAGI. Sequenced material consisted of expressed TCRB transcripts (all of the isolated RNA was reverse transcribed). Using immunoSEQ multiplex PCR, the repertoire was profiled, and TCRdb retains in-frame clones only, with some absent. The table has about 650,000 clones, around 11% seen once; the top ten hold more than 0.1%. Study outcomes and limitations: A cDNA-based sequencing approach could over-represent cells with high TCR expression. Moderately but significantly shorter TCRB CDR3s were found in Type 1 diabetes patients in all four CD4+ subsets.

This clone came up a few times. Its matching antigen is unknown. Sequencing was performed on naive CD4+ T cells from blood. The TCR was taken from a man aged 30-40 years with type 1 diabetes. The chain uses TRBV6-5 and TRBJ2-3; TRBD1 aligns across 10 bases. CDR3 in amino acids: CASSSGTGVDTQYF. In nucleotides, the CDR3 is TGTGCCAGCAGCTCCGGGACAGGGGTTGATACGCAGTATTTT.